This is a list of T cell receptor beta chains from one sample in a study of shared T cell receptors in the human thymus. Profiled with immunoSEQ multiplex PCR; TCRdb holds only in-frame clones, not every one. The sample yields approximately 660,000 clones, 70% to 90% seen once. The same specimen was also included in a second study, on human thymus T cells.

Sequencing was performed on thymocytes. These receptors were taken from a boy in the first two years of life with a congenital heart defect. The conserved cysteine and the conserved F or W are not part of the CDR3 here. Where a row states a size, it is once, few, many or the class of an expanded clone; other rows omit it.

v_call: TRBV28
clone_size: few
j_call: TRBJ2-7
cdr3_aa: ASSLTGTGEYEQY

v_call: TRBV10-1
clone_size: -
j_call: TRBJ2-2
cdr3_aa: ASSKTGKPFGTGELF

v_call: TRBV29-1
clone_size: -
j_call: TRBJ2-6
cdr3_aa: SVEDRGNSHVLT

v_call: TRBV6-5
clone_size: once
j_call: TRBJ2-7
cdr3_aa: ASSRDYVGSYEQY

v_call: TRBV10-3
clone_size: -
j_call: TRBJ2-1
cdr3_aa: AISTGGVLLPSSYNEQF

v_call: TRBV6-1
clone_size: -
j_call: TRBJ2-5
cdr3_aa: ASSEEWTGSIETQY

v_call: TRBV2
clone_size: -
j_call: TRBJ2-7
cdr3_aa: ASRETGVKSEEGLFHEQY

v_call: TRBV18
clone_size: -
j_call: TRBJ1-2
cdr3_aa: ASSPPAGNYGYT

v_call: TRBV5-6
clone_size: -
j_call: TRBJ2-1
cdr3_aa: ASSLGGGPSSYNEQF

v_call: TRBV30
clone_size: -
j_call: TRBJ1-4
cdr3_aa: AWGVGGRAANEKLF

v_call: TRBV27
clone_size: -
j_call: TRBJ1-2
cdr3_aa: ASSDTGGYGYT

v_call: TRBV5-1
clone_size: -
j_call: TRBJ2-1
cdr3_aa: ASSPTSGRAGEQF

v_call: TRBV6-5
clone_size: -
j_call: TRBJ1-4
cdr3_aa: ASSSTRVGNEKLF

v_call: TRBV19
clone_size: -
j_call: TRBJ2-3
cdr3_aa: ASSFIRDYTTDTQY

v_call: TRBV10-3
clone_size: -
j_call: TRBJ2-5
cdr3_aa: AISETRDETQY

v_call: TRBV9
clone_size: -
j_call: TRBJ1-1
cdr3_aa: ASSPRPGRLDTEAF

v_call: TRBV19
clone_size: -
j_call: TRBJ2-7
cdr3_aa: ASSKGVKYKYEQY

v_call: TRBV27
clone_size: -
j_call: TRBJ2-7
cdr3_aa: ASSPLASPGGFSSYEQY

v_call: TRBV4-3
clone_size: -
j_call: TRBJ2-7
cdr3_aa: ASSARDRGPLEQY

v_call: TRBV5-4
clone_size: -
j_call: TRBJ2-1
cdr3_aa: ASSLGPTSGRPSSYNEQF

v_call: TRBV19
clone_size: -
j_call: TRBJ2-1
cdr3_aa: ATSSNSGRSNEQF

v_call: TRBV11-2
clone_size: -
j_call: TRBJ2-1
cdr3_aa: ASSLWAFQYNEQF

v_call: TRBV14
clone_size: -
j_call: TRBJ1-1
cdr3_aa: ASSALTGGPGTAF

v_call: TRBV7-9
clone_size: -
j_call: TRBJ2-2
cdr3_aa: ASSEGLLAGELF

v_call: TRBV7-9
clone_size: -
j_call: TRBJ1-2
cdr3_aa: ASPGDRAFLGGHGYT

v_call: TRBV7-2
clone_size: -
j_call: TRBJ2-3
cdr3_aa: ASSWGLAGGTDTQY

v_call: TRBV9
clone_size: -
j_call: TRBJ2-7
cdr3_aa: ASSPGLAGPYEQY

v_call: TRBV5-6
clone_size: -
j_call: TRBJ2-1
cdr3_aa: ASSLRGRPYNEQF